These T cell receptor beta chains were read from a single sample in a study of T cells after yellow fever vaccination. In TCRdb, the 5' RACE reads were re-called with MiXCR into one record per CDR3 protein. The repertoire holds 150,000 to 200,000 distinct CDR3 sequences, around 8.5% seen once, with approximately 35% in the top ten. This specimen consisted of CD8+ T cells sorted from PBMCs, obtained 45 days after the yellow fever booster vaccination. All receptors derive from a man younger than 30 who received the YFV17D yellow fever vaccine. The CDR3 runs from the conserved cysteine through the conserved F or W. The D gene is left open where the match is weak. The listing skips clone size in some rows; elsewhere it reads once, few, many or a size class.

abundance	v_gene	d_gene	j_gene	CDR3nt	CDR3aa
few	TRBV4-3	TRBD1	TRBJ1-1	TGCGCCAGCAGCCAAGATCGGAGGGGGCCAGGGGGAACTGAAGCTTTCTTT	CASSQDRRGPGGTEAFF
few	TRBV6-2/TRBV6-3	.	TRBJ1-2	TGTGCCAGCAGTTACTCGCCCGGACTATTGGATGGCTACACCTTC	CASSYSPGLLDGYTF
.	TRBV4-1	TRBD2	TRBJ2-3	TGCGCCAGCAGCCAAGGGGGTTGGACTAGTTACACAGATACGCAGTATTTT	CASSQGGWTSYTDTQYF
.	TRBV29-1	TRBD2	TRBJ2-1	TGCAGCGTTGAGGGGACTAGCGGGGACTACAATGAGCAGTTCTTC	CSVEGTSGDYNEQFF
few	TRBV14	TRBD1	TRBJ2-5	TGTGCCAGCAGCCAAGATTGGGGACAGCAAGAGACCCAGTACTTC	CASSQDWGQQETQYF
.	TRBV4-1	TRBD1	TRBJ1-5	TGCGCCAGCAGCGCCCGGGACAGGGGAGTTCCCCAGCATTTT	CASSARDRGVPQHF
.	TRBV4-1	TRBD2	TRBJ2-7	TGCGCCAGCAGCCGAACTAGCGTCTCCTACGAGCAGTACTTC	CASSRTSVSYEQYF
few	TRBV7-8	TRBD1	TRBJ2-7	TGTGCCAGCGTGCTACAGGGGGCCTACGAGCAGTACTTC	CASVLQGAYEQYF
.	TRBV7-9	TRBD1	TRBJ1-1	TGTGCCAGCAGCTTAACAGGGGTGGAAGCTTTCTTT	CASSLTGVEAFF
few	TRBV27	.	TRBJ1-6	TGTGCCAGCAAGAAAGGGGCGCGGAATTCACCCCTCCACTTT	CASKKGARNSPLHF
.	TRBV11-2	.	TRBJ2-7	TGTGCCAGCAGCTGGACCCACGAGCAGTACTTC	CASSWTHEQYF
.	TRBV10-3	.	TRBJ2-7	TGTGCCATCAGAGTAGACAGCCCCCCCTACGAGCAGTACTTC	CAIRVDSPPYEQYF
few	TRBV27	.	TRBJ1-1	TGTGCCAGCAGTTTAACAGGGAGCGGCACTGAAGCTTTCTTT	CASSLTGSGTEAFF
.	TRBV5-1	.	TRBJ2-7	TGCGCCAGCAGGGGCAGTTCCTACGAGCAGTACTTC	CASRGSSYEQYF
.	TRBV2	.	TRBJ2-7	TGTGCCAGCTTCCGGAGGAGCCCTCCCTACGAGCAGTACTTC	CASFRRSPPYEQYF
few	TRBV7-9	TRBD1	TRBJ2-1	TGTGCCAGCAGCACGACGTCGGGACAGTACAATGAGCAGTTCTTC	CASSTTSGQYNEQFF
many	TRBV7-2	.	TRBJ2-1	TGTGCCAGCAGCTTAAGTCCAGGGGTAGTCAATGAGCAGTTCTTC	CASSLSPGVVNEQFF
many	TRBV7-8	.	TRBJ2-1	TGTGCCAGCAGCCCCTGGGGAGGCTCCTACAATGAGCAGTTCTTC	CASSPWGGSYNEQFF
.	TRBV12-3/TRBV12-4	TRBD1	TRBJ1-3	TGTGCCAGCAGCCTGCCGACAGGGTTCTTTAATTACTCTGGAAACACCATATATTTT	CASSLPTGFFNYSGNTIYF
.	TRBV12-3/TRBV12-4	.	TRBJ1-1	TGTGCCAGCAGCCTGCGCCCAGCGAACACTGAAGCTTTCTTT	CASSLRPANTEAFF
few	TRBV7-2	TRBD2	TRBJ2-1	TGTGCCAGCAGCCTCCTTGGCGCTAGCGGGGGGTACAATGAGCAGTTCTTC	CASSLLGASGGYNEQFF
few	TRBV7-6	.	TRBJ2-5	TGTGCCAGCAGCTTAGGGGCTGGGAGTGGGACCCAGTACTTC	CASSLGAGSGTQYF
.	TRBV6-6	.	TRBJ1-1	TGTGCCAGCAGTTACATGGGGGCGAACACTGAAGCTTTCTTT	CASSYMGANTEAFF
many	TRBV14	TRBD1	TRBJ1-1	TGTGCCAGCAGCTCACAGGGGGCGCAGAGCACTGAAGCTTTCTTT	CASSSQGAQSTEAFF
few	TRBV5-1	.	TRBJ1-1	TGCGCCAGCAGCGGAGGACAGAGCATGAACACTGAAGCTTTCTTT	CASSGGQSMNTEAFF
many	TRBV6-1	TRBD1	TRBJ1-5	TGTGCCAGCAGTGAACCCGACAGGGGACAACTCTATAGCAATCAGCCCCAGCATTTT	CASSEPDRGQLYSNQPQHF
few	TRBV27	.	TRBJ2-6	TGTGCCAGCAGTTTCTCAGTGGCCAACGTCCTGACTTTC	CASSFSVANVLTF
few	TRBV4-2	TRBD2	TRBJ2-3	TGTGCCAGCAGCCAAGATCCTTACGGGACTACCAACACAGATACGCAGTATTTT	CASSQDPYGTTNTDTQYF
few	TRBV27	TRBD1	TRBJ1-2	TGTGCCAGCAGTTTAAACGCACAGGGGTGGGATGGCTACACCTTC	CASSLNAQGWDGYTF
many	TRBV5-1	.	TRBJ2-3	TGCGCCAGCAGCCTCTGGGACGGACCCACAGATACGCAGTATTTT	CASSLWDGPTDTQYF
few	TRBV19	TRBD1	TRBJ1-5	TGTGCCAGTAGGACAGGGGGGAATCAGCCCCAGCATTTT	CASRTGGNQPQHF
.	TRBV12-3/TRBV12-4	.	TRBJ2-7	TGTGCCAGCAGTTTTACGGCAGGCGGAGACGAGCAGTACTTC	CASSFTAGGDEQYF
many	TRBV12-3/TRBV12-4	TRBD2	TRBJ2-3	TGTGCCAGCAGAGGACTAGCGGGGGCTAGCACAGATACGCAGTATTTT	CASRGLAGASTDTQYF
.	TRBV5-4	.	TRBJ2-3	TGTGCCAGCAGCTTCTCATCGGGGAGTGACACAGATACGCAGTATTTT	CASSFSSGSDTDTQYF
.	TRBV12-3/TRBV12-4	.	TRBJ2-2	TGTGCCAGCAGTTTCTTGACTAGAGGGAACACCGGGGAGCTGTTTTTT	CASSFLTRGNTGELFF
.	TRBV2	.	TRBJ2-4	TGTGCCAGTCAAGCTGACAGCTTCGTAGCCAAAAACATTCAGTACTTC	CASQADSFVAKNIQYF
.	TRBV6-2/TRBV6-3	.	TRBJ1-1	TGTGCCAGCAGCCCCCGCTGGGGGTACACTGAAGCTTTCTTT	CASSPRWGYTEAFF
few	TRBV20-1	.	TRBJ2-3	TGCAGTGCTAGAGACCGCGGGGGCCGCACAGATACGCAGTATTTT	CSARDRGGRTDTQYF
.	TRBV5-1	.	TRBJ2-7	TGCGCCAGCAGCCCCGACGGCCAACGGTACGAGCAGTACTTC	CASSPDGQRYEQYF
.	TRBV27	.	TRBJ1-5	TGTGCCAGCAGTCCCCGACGGGGCAATCAGCCCCAGCATTTT	CASSPRRGNQPQHF
many	TRBV15	.	TRBJ2-3	TGTGCCACCAGCAGTCCCGGGGCAGATACGCAGTATTTT	CATSSPGADTQYF
few	TRBV5-4	TRBD1	TRBJ2-1	TGTGCCAGCAGCTTCCCGGGACAGGGTATAAATGAGCAGTTCTTC	CASSFPGQGINEQFF
.	TRBV29-1	.	TRBJ1-3	TGCAGCGCCCCCGGGTACTCTGGAAACACCATATATTTT	CSAPGYSGNTIYF
.	TRBV21-1	.	TRBJ2-5	TGTGCCAGCAGCGAGTTCTTACCCGGGGCTCAACAAGAGACCCAGTACTTC	CASSEFLPGAQQETQYF